This T cell receptor beta chain was sequenced for a study of blood T cells in healthy people across ages. Germline CDR1 and CDR2: SGHVS and FQNEAQ. The CDR3 is made up of 17 amino acids. Germline trimming cut 5 bases from V and 4 bases from J; bases unmatched to any gene: 14. Each donor gave ten milliliters of peripheral blood. A minimum of 7 million PBMCs was isolated per sample. Alongside a J-beta primer mix, a sample-barcoded 5' primer served in a second PCR lasting about 7 to 12 cycles. TCRdb re-derived calls from the 5' RACE reads in MiXCR, one entry per CDR3 protein. This sample yields around 1,500,000 distinct CDR3 sequences, of which about 43% are seen a single time; approximately 7.9% belongs to the top ten.

J is TRBJ1-1 and V is TRBV7-8, with 9 bases aligning to TRBD1. The TCR was taken from a woman aged 18-29 years in good health. Source material: blood. In DNA, the CDR3 is TGTGCCAGCAGCCCGGGGGCAGGGACAGGGTGGTCCACTGAAGCTTTCTTT. Translating it yields CASSPGAGTGWSTEAFF.